The T cell receptor (beta chain) under discussion was sequenced for a study of CD8+CD57+ T cells in acquired aplastic anemia. Genomic DNA was employed as the template in profiling TCR beta VDJ and CDR3. TCRdb redid the calling of the reads with MiXCR, one entry per CDR3 protein. The sample contains 150,000 to 200,000 distinct CDR3 sequences, 45% to 60% of which appear only once. Germline V gene sequence: CDR1 MGHRA, CDR2 YSYEKL. The CDR3 is made up of 17 amino acids. The V and J ends lost 3 bases and 4 bases, in that order; junction bases with no gene match: 14. Sequencing was done on patients that had shown CD8+CD57+ cell expansion by flow cytometry. This clonotype turned up a few times.

This TCR came from a human donor with aplastic anemia. The chain is built from TRBV4-1 and TRBJ2-5; 7 bases fit TRBD2. Sequencing used sorted CD4+, CD8+, or CD8+CD57+ T cells (not recorded which) from PBMCs. The CDR3 DNA reads as TGCGCCAGCAGCCAGTCGGGTCTTGGACTAGTGGGAGAGACCCAGTACTTC. Its translation is CASSQSGLGLVGETQYF.